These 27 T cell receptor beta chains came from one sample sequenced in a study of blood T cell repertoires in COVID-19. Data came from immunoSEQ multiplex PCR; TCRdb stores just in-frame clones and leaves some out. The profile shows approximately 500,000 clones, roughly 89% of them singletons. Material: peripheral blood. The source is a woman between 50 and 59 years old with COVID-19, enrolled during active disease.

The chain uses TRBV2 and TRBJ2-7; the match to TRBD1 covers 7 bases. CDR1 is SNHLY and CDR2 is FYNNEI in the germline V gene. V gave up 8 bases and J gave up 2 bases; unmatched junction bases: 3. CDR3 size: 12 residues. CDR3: CASRDSTYEQYF. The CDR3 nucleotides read TGTGCCAGCCGGGACAGCACCTACGAGCAGTACTTC. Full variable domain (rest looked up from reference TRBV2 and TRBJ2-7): EPEVTQTPSHQVTQMGQEVILRCVPISNHLYFYWYRQILGQKVEFLVSFYNNEISEKSEIFDDQFSVERPDGSNFTLKIRSTKLEDSAMYFCASRDSTYEQYFGPGTRLTVT.

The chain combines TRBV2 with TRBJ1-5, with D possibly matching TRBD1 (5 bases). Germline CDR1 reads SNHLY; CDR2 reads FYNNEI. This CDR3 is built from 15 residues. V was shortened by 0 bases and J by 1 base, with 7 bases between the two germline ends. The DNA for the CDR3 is TGTGCCAGCAGTGAAGCGGGACTCAGCAATCAGCCCCAGCATTTT. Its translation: CASSEAGLSNQPQHF. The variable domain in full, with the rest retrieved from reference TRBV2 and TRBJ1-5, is EPEVTQTPSHQVTQMGQEVILRCVPISNHLYFYWYRQILGQKVEFLVSFYNNEISEKSEIFDDQFSVERPDGSNFTLKIRSTKLEDSAMYFCASSEAGLSNQPQHFGDGTRLSIL.

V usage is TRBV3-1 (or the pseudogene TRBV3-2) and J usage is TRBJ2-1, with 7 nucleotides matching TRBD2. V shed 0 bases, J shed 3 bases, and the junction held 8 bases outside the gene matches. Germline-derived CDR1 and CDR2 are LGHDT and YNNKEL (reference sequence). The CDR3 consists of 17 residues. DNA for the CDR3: TGTGCCAGCAGCCAAGATCGGGCGGGGGATAACTACAATGAGCAGTTCTTC. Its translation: CASSQDRAGDNYNEQFF.

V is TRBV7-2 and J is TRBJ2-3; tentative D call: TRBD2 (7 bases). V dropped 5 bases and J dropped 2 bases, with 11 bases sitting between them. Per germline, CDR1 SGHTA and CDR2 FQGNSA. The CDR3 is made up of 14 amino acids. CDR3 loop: CASSTRGATDTQYF. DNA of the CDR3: TGTGCCAGCAGCACACGGGGGGCCACAGATACGCAGTATTTT.

The CDR3 here is CASSYSGTVTNEKLFF. DNA for the CDR3: TGTGCCAGCAGTTATAGCGGGACAGTGACTAATGAAAAACTGTTTTTT. This rearrangement joins TRBV6-5 to TRBJ1-4; 7 nucleotides match TRBD1. The CDR3 is 16 amino acids. CDR1 and CDR2 (germline): MNHEY, SVGAGI. The ends lost 3 bases at V and 2 bases at J; junction bases unmatched: 6.

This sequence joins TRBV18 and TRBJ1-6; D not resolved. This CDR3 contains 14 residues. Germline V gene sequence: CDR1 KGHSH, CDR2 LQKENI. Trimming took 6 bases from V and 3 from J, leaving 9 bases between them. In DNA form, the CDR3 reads TGTGCCAGCTCCCCCGCGGACTATAATTCACCCCTCCACTTT. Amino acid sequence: CASSPADYNSPLHF.

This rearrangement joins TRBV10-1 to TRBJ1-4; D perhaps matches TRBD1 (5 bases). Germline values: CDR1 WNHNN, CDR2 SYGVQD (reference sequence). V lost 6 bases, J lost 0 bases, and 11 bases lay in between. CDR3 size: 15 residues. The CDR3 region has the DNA TGCGCCAGCAGCCAGGGCGATGCAACTAATGAAAAACTGTTTTTT. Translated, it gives CASSQGDATNEKLFF.

The CDR3 coding sequence is TGTGCCAGCACTTTACTCGAGGGGCCCCAGCATTTT. Translated, it gives CASTLLEGPQHF. The gene calls are TRBV6-6 and TRBJ1-5; D is unresolved. The germline V gene encodes CDR1 MNHNY and CDR2 SVGAGI (reference sequence). The CDR3 extends over 12 amino acids. V lost 7 bases, J lost 9 bases, and 13 bases lay in between.

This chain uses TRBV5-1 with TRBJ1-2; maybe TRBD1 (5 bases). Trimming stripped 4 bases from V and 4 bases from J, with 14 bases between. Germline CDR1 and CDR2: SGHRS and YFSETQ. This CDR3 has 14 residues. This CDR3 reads CASSPATERYGYTF. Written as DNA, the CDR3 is TGCGCCAGCAGCCCAGCGACAGAACGCTATGGCTACACCTTC.

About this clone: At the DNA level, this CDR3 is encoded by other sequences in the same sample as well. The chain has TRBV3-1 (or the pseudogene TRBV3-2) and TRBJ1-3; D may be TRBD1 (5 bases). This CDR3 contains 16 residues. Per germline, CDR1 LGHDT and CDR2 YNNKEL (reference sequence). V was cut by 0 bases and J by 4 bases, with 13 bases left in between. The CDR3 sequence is CASSQDKAGRGNTIYF. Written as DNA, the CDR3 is TGTGCCAGCAGCCAAGATAAGGCAGGGCGAGGAAACACCATATATTTT.

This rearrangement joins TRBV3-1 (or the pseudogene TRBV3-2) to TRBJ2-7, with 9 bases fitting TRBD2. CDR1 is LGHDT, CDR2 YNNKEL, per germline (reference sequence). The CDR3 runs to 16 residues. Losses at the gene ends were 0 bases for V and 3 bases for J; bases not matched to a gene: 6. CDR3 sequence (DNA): TGTGCCAGCAGCCAAGATTTTAGCGGGGGCCTCTACGAGCAGTACTTC. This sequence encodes CASSQDFSGGLYEQYF.

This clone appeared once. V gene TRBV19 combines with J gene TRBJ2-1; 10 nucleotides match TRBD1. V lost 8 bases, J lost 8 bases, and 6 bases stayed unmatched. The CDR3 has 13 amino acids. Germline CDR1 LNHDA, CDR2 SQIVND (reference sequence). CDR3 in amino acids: CASGTGDQHEQFF. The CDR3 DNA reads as TGTGCCAGTGGGACAGGGGATCAACATGAGCAGTTCTTC.

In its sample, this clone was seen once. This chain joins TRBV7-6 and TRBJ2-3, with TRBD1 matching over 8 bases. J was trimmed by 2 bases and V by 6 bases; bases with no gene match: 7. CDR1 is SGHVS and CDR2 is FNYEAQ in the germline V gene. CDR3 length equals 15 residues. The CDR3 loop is CASSSPGQATDTQYF. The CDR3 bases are TGTGCCAGCAGTTCTCCGGGACAGGCCACAGATACGCAGTATTTT. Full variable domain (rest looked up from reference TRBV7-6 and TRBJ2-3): GAGVSQSPRYKVTKRGQDVALRCDPISGHVSLYWYRQALGQGPEFLTYFNYEAQQDKSGLPNDRFSAERPEGSISTLTIQRTEQRDSAMYRCASSSPGQATDTQYFGPGTRLTVL.

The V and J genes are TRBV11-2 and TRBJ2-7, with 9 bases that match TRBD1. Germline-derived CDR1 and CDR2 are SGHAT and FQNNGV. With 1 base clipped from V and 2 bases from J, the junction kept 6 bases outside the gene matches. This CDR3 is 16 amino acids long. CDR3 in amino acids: CASSLVTGGRPYEQYF. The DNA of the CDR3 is TGTGCCAGCAGCTTAGTAACAGGGGGCCGGCCCTACGAGCAGTACTTC.

The CDR3 nucleotides read TGTGCCTGGAGTGCCCTGGGCAAACAGAACACTGAAGCTTTCTTT. Protein product: CAWSALGKQNTEAFF. The J gene is TRBJ1-1, the V gene TRBV30; D gene ambiguous. V was pared by 1 base and J by 1 base, with 13 bases between. This CDR3 contains 15 residues. Germline lookup yields CDR1 GTSNPN and CDR2 SVGIG (reference sequence).

CDR3 in amino acids: CASSERVITEAFF. The CDR3 region has the DNA TGTGCCAGCAGTGAAAGAGTAATCACTGAAGCTTTCTTT. V usage is TRBV2 and J usage is TRBJ1-1, with unresolved D. This CDR3 spans 13 amino acids. V lost 2 bases and J lost 4, with 8 bases in between. Germline V gene sequence: CDR1 SNHLY, CDR2 FYNNEI.

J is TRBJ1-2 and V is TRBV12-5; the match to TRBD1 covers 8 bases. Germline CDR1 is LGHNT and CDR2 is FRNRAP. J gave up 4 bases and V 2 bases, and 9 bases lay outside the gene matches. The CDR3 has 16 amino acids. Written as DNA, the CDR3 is TGTGCTAGTGGTTTGTGGCAGGGGGCATGGGTCTATGGCTACACCTTC. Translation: CASGLWQGAWVYGYTF.

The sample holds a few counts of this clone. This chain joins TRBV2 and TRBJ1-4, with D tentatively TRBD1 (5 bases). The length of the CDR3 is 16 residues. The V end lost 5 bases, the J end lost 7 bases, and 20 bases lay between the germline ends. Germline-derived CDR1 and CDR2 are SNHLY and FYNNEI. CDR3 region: CASSRRQPGWGEKLFF. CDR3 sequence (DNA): TGTGCCAGCAGTCGTCGCCAGCCAGGGTGGGGTGAAAAACTGTTTTTT.

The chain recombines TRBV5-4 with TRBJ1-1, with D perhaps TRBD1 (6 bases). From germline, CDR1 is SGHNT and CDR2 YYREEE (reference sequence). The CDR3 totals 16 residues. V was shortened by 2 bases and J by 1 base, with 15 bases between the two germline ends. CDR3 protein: CASSFSAGGGNTEAFF. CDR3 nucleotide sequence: TGTGCCAGCAGCTTCTCTGCGGGAGGGGGGAACACTGAAGCTTTCTTT. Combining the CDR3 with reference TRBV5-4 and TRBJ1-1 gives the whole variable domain ETGVTQSPTHLIKTRGQQVTLRCSSQSGHNTVSWYQQALGQGPQFIFQYYREEENGRGNFPPRFSGLQFPNYSSELNVNALELDDSALYLCASSFSAGGGNTEAFFGQGTRLTVV.

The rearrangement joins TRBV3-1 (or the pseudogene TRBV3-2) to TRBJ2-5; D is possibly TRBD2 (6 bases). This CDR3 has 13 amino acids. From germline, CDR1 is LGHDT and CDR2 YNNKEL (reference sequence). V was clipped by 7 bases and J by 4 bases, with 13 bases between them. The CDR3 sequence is CASTPRRGETQYF. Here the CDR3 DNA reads TGTGCCAGCACCCCCCGGCGGGGAGAGACCCAGTACTTC.

The CDR3 region has the DNA TGTGCCAGTGCCACTAGCGGGGGGGCCGCGACCCAGTACTTC. Translation gives CASATSGGAATQYF. V is TRBV19 and J is TRBJ2-5; TRBD2 matches at 13 bases. The CDR3 contains 14 residues. The V and J ends lost 8 bases and 7 bases, in that order; junction bases with no gene match: 7. Germline V gene sequence: CDR1 LNHDA, CDR2 SQIVND (reference sequence).

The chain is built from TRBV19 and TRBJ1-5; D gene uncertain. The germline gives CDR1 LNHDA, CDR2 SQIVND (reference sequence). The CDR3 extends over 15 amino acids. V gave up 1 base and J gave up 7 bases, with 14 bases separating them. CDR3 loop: CASSIVGQVNQPQHF. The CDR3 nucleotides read TGTGCCAGTAGTATAGTTGGGCAGGTTAACCAGCCCCAGCATTTT.

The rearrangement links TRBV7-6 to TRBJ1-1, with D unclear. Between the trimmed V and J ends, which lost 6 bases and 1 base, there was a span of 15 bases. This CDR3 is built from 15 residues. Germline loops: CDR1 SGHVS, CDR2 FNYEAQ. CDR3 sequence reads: CASRDTRGRNTEAFF. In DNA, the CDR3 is TGTGCCAGCAGAGATACCCGAGGGCGGAACACTGAAGCTTTCTTT.

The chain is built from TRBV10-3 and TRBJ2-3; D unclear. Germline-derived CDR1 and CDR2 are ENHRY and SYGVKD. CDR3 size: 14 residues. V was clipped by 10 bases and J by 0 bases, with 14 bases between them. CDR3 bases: TGTGCCACCCAGGTGGCTCCTAGCACAGATACGCAGTATTTT. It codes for CATQVAPSTDTQYF.

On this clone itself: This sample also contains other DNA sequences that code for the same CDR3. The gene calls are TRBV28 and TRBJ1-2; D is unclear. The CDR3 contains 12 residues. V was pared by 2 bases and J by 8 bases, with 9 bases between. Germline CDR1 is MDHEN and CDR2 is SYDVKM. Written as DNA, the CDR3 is TGTGCCAGCAGTTTACGGACGGGGGGCTACACCTTC. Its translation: CASSLRTGGYTF.

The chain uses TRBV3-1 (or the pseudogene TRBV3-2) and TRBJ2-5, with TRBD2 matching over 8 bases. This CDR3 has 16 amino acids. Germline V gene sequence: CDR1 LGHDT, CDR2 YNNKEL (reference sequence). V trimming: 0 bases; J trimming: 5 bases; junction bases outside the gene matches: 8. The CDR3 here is CASSQDRRGGRETQYF. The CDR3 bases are TGTGCCAGCAGCCAAGATCGACGGGGGGGCAGGGAGACCCAGTACTTC.

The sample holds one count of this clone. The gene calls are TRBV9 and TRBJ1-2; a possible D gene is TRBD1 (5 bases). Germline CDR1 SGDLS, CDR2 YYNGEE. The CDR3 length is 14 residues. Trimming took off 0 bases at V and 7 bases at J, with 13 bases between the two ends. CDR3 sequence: CASSVVGGSTGYTF. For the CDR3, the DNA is TGTGCCAGCAGCGTAGTGGGGGGTTCGACTGGCTACACCTTC.